This is a list of T cell receptor beta chains from one sample in a study of shared clonotypes between healthy human individuals. This table comes from immunoSEQ multiplex PCR, and its TCRdb copy is limited to in-frame clones, with some not included. The data show under 2.5 million clones, with 80% to 95% seen just once and approximately 0.41% held by the top ten. Sequencing was performed on naive CD4+ T cells from PBMCs. The receptors were sampled from a young man in good health. Some clones in this sample may be carry-over from other donors' samples. CDR3s include the opening cysteine and the closing phenylalanine or tryptophan. D genes are given only for firm matches. Some rows have no size entry. The others give once, few or many, or a class for an expanded clone.

J,size,D,V,CDR3,DNA
TRBJ2-1,once,.,TRBV4-3,CASSQDFRGDPRNEQFF,TGCGCCAGCAGCCAAGATTTCAGGGGGGACCCGAGAAATGAGCAGTTCTTC
TRBJ2-1,.,TRBD2,TRBV15,CATSRDPSGALGEQFF,TGTGCCACCAGCAGAGATCCTAGCGGGGCCCTCGGAGAGCAGTTCTTC
TRBJ1-1,few,.,TRBV25-1,CASRSTGSKAFF,TGTGCCAGCAGATCGACCGGGAGCAAAGCTTTCTTT
TRBJ2-7,.,TRBD1,TRBV5-1,CASSTGTGTGGIGQYF,TGCGCCAGCAGCACCGGAACGGGGACAGGGGGCATAGGGCAGTACTTC
TRBJ1-1,few,.,TRBV5-1,CASSLVAMNTEAFF,TGCGCCAGCAGCTTGGTAGCTATGAACACTGAAGCTTTCTTT
TRBJ1-3,.,TRBD1,TRBV9,CASSARTGTNTIYF,TGTGCCAGCAGCGCTCGGACAGGGACCAACACCATATATTTT
TRBJ2-7,.,TRBD1,TRBV19,CASSIRQGGTYEQYF,TGTGCCAGTAGTATTAGACAGGGTGGTACCTACGAGCAGTACTTC
TRBJ2-1,.,TRBD1,TRBV2,CASTSSTGGLNEQFF,TGTGCCAGCACCTCCTCGACAGGGGGCCTGAATGAGCAGTTCTTC
TRBJ2-1,.,.,TRBV5-1,CASSLWPGERNEQFF,TGCGCCAGCAGCTTGTGGCCAGGGGAGCGAAATGAGCAGTTCTTC
TRBJ2-7,.,.,TRBV4-1,CASRGLGSYEQYF,TGCGCCAGCAGGGGACTGGGTTCGTACGAGCAGTACTTC
TRBJ2-3,.,TRBD2,TRBV5-1,CASTLPSGTDTQYF,TGCGCCAGCACCCTACCTAGCGGGACAGATACGCAGTATTTT
TRBJ2-3,.,TRBD2,TRBV29-1,CATKTPGLATDTQYF,TGCGCAACCAAGACGCCGGGACTAGCGACAGATACGCAGTATTTT
TRBJ1-3,.,.,TRBV30,CAWSRNSISSGNTIYF,TGTGCCTGGAGCCGCAACAGTATTAGCTCTGGAAACACCATATATTTT
TRBJ1-5,.,.,TRBV29-1,CSVKQGGNQPQHF,TGCAGCGTAAAACAGGGCGGCAATCAGCCCCAGCATTTT